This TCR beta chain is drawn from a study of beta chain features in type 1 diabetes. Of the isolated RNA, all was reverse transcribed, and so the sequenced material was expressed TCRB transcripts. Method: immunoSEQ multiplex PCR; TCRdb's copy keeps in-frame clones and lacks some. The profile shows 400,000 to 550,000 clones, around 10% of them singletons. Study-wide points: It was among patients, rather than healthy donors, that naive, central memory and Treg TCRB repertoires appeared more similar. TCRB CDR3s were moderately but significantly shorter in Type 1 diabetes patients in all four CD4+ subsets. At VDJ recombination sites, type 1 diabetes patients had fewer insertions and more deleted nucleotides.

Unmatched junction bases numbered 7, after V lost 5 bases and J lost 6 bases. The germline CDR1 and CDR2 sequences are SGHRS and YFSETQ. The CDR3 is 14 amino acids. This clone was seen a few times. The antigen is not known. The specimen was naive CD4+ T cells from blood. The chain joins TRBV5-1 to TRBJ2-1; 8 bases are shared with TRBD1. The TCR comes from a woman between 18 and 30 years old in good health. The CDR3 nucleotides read TGCGCCAGCAGGAGACAGGGGTTGGTCAATGAGCAGTTCTTC. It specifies CASRRQGLVNEQFF. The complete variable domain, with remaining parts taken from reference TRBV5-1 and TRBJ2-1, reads KAGVTQTPRYLIKTRGQQVTLSCSPISGHRSVSWYQQTPGQGLQFLFEYFSETQRNKGNFPGRFSGRQFSNSRSEMNVSTLELGDSALYLCASRRQGLVNEQFFGPGTRLTVL.